The clone carrying this T cell receptor (beta chain) appeared many times. The antigen is unknown. This specimen comes from a study of identical twins. Findings and limits, study-wide: A cross-sectional statistical analysis, not follow-up of the same donors, supported the conclusions. Shared out-of-frame alpha sequences (those common to twins) showed excess low generation probability. Analyses based on zero insertions could be partly confounded by invariant MAIT and iNKT cells.

A universal primer site was incorporated via template switching, and the cDNA contained unique molecular identifiers. Each CDR3 protein is one row after TCRdb ran MiXCR on the 5' RACE reads. The sample lists about 160,000 distinct CDR3 sequences, around 3.4% occurring once. The TCR was taken from a man between 18 and 29 years old in good health. The sequenced sample was memory T cells sorted from blood.

The chain's CDR3 is CATSREQGAGELFF. The CDR3 DNA reads TGTGCCACCAGCAGAGAACAGGGTGCCGGGGAGCTGTTTTTT. The chain employs TRBV15 and TRBJ2-2; possible D gene TRBD1, 6 bases. V was clipped by 0 bases and J by 6 bases, with 8 bases between them. CDR1 is LNHNV, CDR2 YYDKDF, per germline (reference sequence). The CDR3 loop spans 14 amino acids. Drawing the rest from reference TRBV15 and TRBJ2-2, the complete variable domain is DAMVIQNPRYQVTQFGKPVTLSCSQTLNHNVMYWYQQKSSQAPKLLFHYYDKDFNNEADTPDNFQSRRPNTSFCFLDIRSPGLGDTAMYLCATSREQGAGELFFGEGSRLTVL.